This T cell receptor beta chain was sequenced during a study of beta chain features in type 1 diabetes. Study-level background: Some 110 million sorted cells were examined across all samples.

Overall study findings and caveats: Although PCR might favor shorter templates, it would do so equally in patients and controls. The study found fewer insertions and more deletions at VDJ junctions in type 1 diabetes patients.

Expressed TCRB transcripts were sequenced after all isolated RNA was converted to cDNA. Reads from naive, central memory and regulatory T cell samples averaged around 3.5 million. Sequencing used immunoSEQ multiplex PCR; TCRdb keeps in-frame clones, though not all of them. The sample contains roughly 170,000 clones, approximately 13% of which appear only once. CDR1 is SGHAT, CDR2 FQDESV, per germline (reference sequence). V was shortened by 5 bases and J by 0 bases, with 8 bases between the two germline ends. There are 15 residues in the CDR3. There are a few counts of this clone. Its target is unknown.

The sequence derives from a woman between 18 and 30 years old in good health. Sequenced material: central memory CD4+ T cells from blood. V gene TRBV11-1 combines with J gene TRBJ2-6; D gene ambiguous. In nucleotides, the CDR3 is TGTGCCAGCAGCGGCATGAACTCTGGGGCCAACGTCCTGACTTTC. This gives the protein CASSGMNSGANVLTF.